This TCR beta chain derives from a study of T cells after yellow fever vaccination. About the study: It was SMART-Seq v4 Ultra Low Input that prepared the fractions with low cell numbers.

Using its own MiXCR run on the 5' RACE reads, TCRdb lists one record per CDR3 protein. The sample gives 70,000 or so distinct CDR3 sequences, about 7.2% of which show up once; around 29% is in the top ten. This clonotype turned up a few times. Its antigen is currently unknown. Germline values: CDR1 LGHNT, CDR2 FRNRAP. J lost 7 bases, V lost 3 bases, and 9 bases had no gene match. The CDR3 consists of 15 residues. Findings and limits, study-wide: Detected again after the booster were most primary-vaccination clones, at 95% to 96% CD4 and 80% to 90% CD8. On re-exposure, the response was weaker but peaked faster, at day 5 versus 15.

The J gene is TRBJ2-1, the V gene TRBV12-5, with TRBD2 matching 7 bases. The sample was CD8+ T cells sorted from PBMCs, taken around 10 days after the first yellow fever vaccination. The TCR comes from a man in his late teens or twenties who received the YFV17D yellow fever vaccine. The CDR3, as DNA: TGTGCTAGTGGTTTCCCTCCCAGCGGGGATAATGAGCAGTTCTTC. It codes for CASGFPPSGDNEQFF.